This T cell receptor (beta chain) was sequenced in a study of T cell responses to AZD1222 COVID-19 vaccine. The CDR3 loop spans 15 amino acids. The V segment lost 4 bases and the J segment 3 bases; nucleotides outside the gene matches: 4. Germline V CDR1 and CDR2: MNHEY, SMNVEV (reference sequence). General observations from the study: Seropositivity was recorded at baseline in only 6 or 7 AZD1222 recipients. Repertoires were obtained only post-peak T cell response.

Profiled with immunoSEQ multiplex PCR; TCRdb holds only in-frame clones, not every one. Here the sample spans fewer than 150,000 clones, about 90% being singletons. This clone was counted once. Its antigen is as yet unknown. The chain combines TRBV27 with TRBJ1-4, with 8 bases fitting TRBD1. The source was peripheral blood, collected 28 days after the second AZD1222 dose. The receptor comes from an adult who received the AZD1222 COVID-19 vaccine. CDR3: CASSSRTGSNEKLFF. DNA of the CDR3: TGTGCCAGCAGTTCGCGGACAGGGTCTAATGAAAAACTGTTTTTT.